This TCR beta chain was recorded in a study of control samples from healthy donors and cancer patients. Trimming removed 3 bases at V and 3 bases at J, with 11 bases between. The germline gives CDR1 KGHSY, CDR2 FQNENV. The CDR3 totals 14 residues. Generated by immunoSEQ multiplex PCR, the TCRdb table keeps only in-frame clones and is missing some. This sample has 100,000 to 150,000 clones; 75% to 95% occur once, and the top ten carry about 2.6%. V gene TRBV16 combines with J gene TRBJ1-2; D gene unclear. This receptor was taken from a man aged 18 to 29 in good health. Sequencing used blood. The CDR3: CASSHGPEDYGYTF. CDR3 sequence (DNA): TGTGCCAGCAGCCATGGCCCTGAGGACTATGGCTACACCTTC.